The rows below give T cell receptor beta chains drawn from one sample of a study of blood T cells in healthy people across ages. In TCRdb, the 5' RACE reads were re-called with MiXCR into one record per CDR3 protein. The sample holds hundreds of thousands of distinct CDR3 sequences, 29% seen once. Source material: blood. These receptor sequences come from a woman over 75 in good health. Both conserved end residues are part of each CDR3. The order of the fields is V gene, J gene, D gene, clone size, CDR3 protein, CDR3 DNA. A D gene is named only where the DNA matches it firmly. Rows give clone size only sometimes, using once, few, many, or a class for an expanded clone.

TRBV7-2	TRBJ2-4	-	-	CASSDRQGGKNIQYF	TGTGCCAGCAGTGATAGACAGGGAGGCAAAAACATTCAGTACTTC
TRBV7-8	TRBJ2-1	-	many	CASSPLAGPWEQFF	TGTGCCAGCAGCCCTCTCGCGGGCCCCTGGGAGCAGTTCTTC
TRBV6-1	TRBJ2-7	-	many	CASDRVDYEQYF	TGTGCCAGCGATCGAGTAGACTACGAGCAGTACTTC
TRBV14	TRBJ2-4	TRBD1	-	CASSRSGTAYGQYF	TGTGCCAGCAGCCGATCCGGGACAGCCTACGGGCAGTACTTC
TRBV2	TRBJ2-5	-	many	CASHPGRVQETQYF	TGTGCCAGCCACCCAGGTCGGGTCCAAGAGACCCAGTACTTC
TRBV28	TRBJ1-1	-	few	CASSLRGPPVAFF	TGTGCCAGCAGTTTGAGGGGTCCTCCTGTGGCTTTCTTT
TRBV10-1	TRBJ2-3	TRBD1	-	CASSGDRGPDTQYF	TGCGCCAGCAGTGGTGACAGGGGCCCAGATACGCAGTATTTT
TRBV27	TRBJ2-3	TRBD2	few	CASKRGGRVTDTQYF	TGTGCCAGCAAGCGGGGGGGCAGGGTCACAGATACGCAGTATTTT
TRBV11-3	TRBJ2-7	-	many	CASSPNPDNYEQYF	TGTGCCAGCAGCCCGAACCCAGACAACTACGAGCAGTACTTC
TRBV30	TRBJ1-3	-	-	CAWRSYGNTIYF	TGTGCCTGGAGAAGTTATGGAAACACCATATATTTT
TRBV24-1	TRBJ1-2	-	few	CATSDPQGGYTF	TGTGCCACCAGTGACCCGCAGGGCGGCTACACCTTC
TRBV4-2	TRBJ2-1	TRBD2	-	CASSQTGLAGGKPYNEQFF	TGTGCCAGCAGCCAAACAGGACTAGCGGGGGGTAAGCCCTACAATGAGCAGTTCTTC
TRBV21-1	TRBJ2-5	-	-	CASSLLGRETQYF	TGTGCCAGCAGTCTATTGGGGCGAGAGACCCAGTACTTC
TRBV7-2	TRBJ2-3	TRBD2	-	CASSLGPPGGPEDTQYF	TGTGCCAGCAGCTTAGGACCCCCGGGGGGGCCGGAAGATACGCAGTATTTT
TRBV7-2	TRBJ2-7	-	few	CASSSGEFGHEQYF	TGTGCCAGCAGCTCCGGGGAGTTTGGGCACGAGCAGTACTTC
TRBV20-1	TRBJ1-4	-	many	CSARRDTTNEKLFF	TGCAGTGCTAGAAGAGATACAACTAATGAAAAACTGTTTTTT
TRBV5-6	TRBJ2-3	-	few	CASSLAGQATDTQYF	TGTGCCAGCAGCTTGGCAGGGCAAGCCACAGATACGCAGTATTTT
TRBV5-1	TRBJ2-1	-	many	CASSLWSEGDEQFF	TGCGCCAGCAGCTTGTGGTCTGAGGGTGATGAGCAGTTCTTC
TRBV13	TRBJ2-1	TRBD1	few	CASQDRYNEQFF	TGTGCCAGTCAGGACAGGTACAATGAGCAGTTCTTC
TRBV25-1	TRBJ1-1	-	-	CASRAYTEAFF	TGTGCCAGCCGGGCGTACACTGAAGCTTTCTTT
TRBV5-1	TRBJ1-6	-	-	CASSLTQGLETPLHF	TGCGCCAGCAGCTTGACACAGGGACTCGAAACACCCCTCCACTTT
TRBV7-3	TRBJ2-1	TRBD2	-	CASSFGPPGGNYYNEQFF	TGTGCCAGCAGCTTTGGTCCCCCGGGAGGCAATTACTACAATGAGCAGTTCTTC
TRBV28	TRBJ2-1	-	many	CASSFFRGSNEQFF	TGTGCCAGCAGTTTCTTCAGGGGAAGCAATGAGCAGTTCTTC
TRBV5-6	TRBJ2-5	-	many	CASSLYETQYF	TGTGCCAGCAGCTTGTACGAGACCCAGTACTTC
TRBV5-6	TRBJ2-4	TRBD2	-	CASSLARGLAGGQIQYF	TGTGCCAGCAGCTTGGCCAGGGGGCTAGCGGGGGGTCAGATTCAGTACTTC
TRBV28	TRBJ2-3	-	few	CASSSRHTQYF	TGTGCCAGCAGCTCAAGACATACGCAGTATTTT
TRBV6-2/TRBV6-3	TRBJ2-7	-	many	CASSYSDSRHEQYF	TGTGCCAGCAGTTACTCAGACAGCCGTCACGAGCAGTACTTC
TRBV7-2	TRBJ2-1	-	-	CASSLGPKYNEQVF	TGTGCCAGCAGCTTAGGGCCCAAATACAATGAGCAGGTCTTC
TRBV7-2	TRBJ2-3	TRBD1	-	CASSKDRGSDTQYF	TGTGCCAGCAGCAAGGACAGGGGGTCAGATACGCAGTATTTT
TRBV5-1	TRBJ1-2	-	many	CASSPGSYGYTF	TGTGCCAGCAGTCCCGGCTCTTATGGCTACACCTTC
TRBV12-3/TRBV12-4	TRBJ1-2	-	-	CASSPRARPAYGYTF	TGTGCCAGCAGTCCTCGGGCTAGACCGGCCTATGGCTACACCTTC
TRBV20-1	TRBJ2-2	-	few	CSARGGHYTGELFF	TGCAGTGCTAGAGGGGGACACTACACCGGGGAGCTGTTTTTT
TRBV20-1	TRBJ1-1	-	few	CSARDLVGREAFF	TGCAGTGCTAGAGATCTGGTTGGCAGGGAAGCTTTCTTT
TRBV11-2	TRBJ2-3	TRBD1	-	CASSSYGTGKEDTQYF	TGTGCCAGCAGCTCCTACGGGACAGGGAAGGAAGATACGCAGTATTTT
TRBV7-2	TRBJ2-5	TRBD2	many	CASSLGLAGDGETQYF	TGTGCCAGCAGCTTAGGACTAGCGGGGGATGGGGAGACCCAGTACTTC
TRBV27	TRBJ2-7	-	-	CASSLRGAPSYEQYF	TGTGCCAGCAGTTTAAGAGGGGCACCCTCCTACGAGCAGTACTTC
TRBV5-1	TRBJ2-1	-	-	CASSLDQEGNYNEQFF	TGCGCCAGCAGCTTGGATCAAGAGGGGAACTACAATGAGCAGTTCTTC
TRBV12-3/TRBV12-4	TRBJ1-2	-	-	CASSQNYNGVGYTF	TGTGCCAGCAGTCAAAACTACAACGGAGTCGGCTACACCTTC
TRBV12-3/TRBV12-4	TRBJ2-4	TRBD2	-	CASSLTGTSIQDIQYF	TGTGCCAGCAGTCTCACCGGGACTAGCATTCAAGACATTCAGTACTTC
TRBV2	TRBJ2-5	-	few	CASTSLVGDWGGSQETQYF	TGTGCCAGCACCTCCTTGGTTGGGGACTGGGGTGGGTCTCAAGAGACCCAGTACTTC
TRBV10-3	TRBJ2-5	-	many	CAISLGSGETQYF	TGTGCCATCAGCCTAGGGTCGGGGGAGACCCAGTACTTC